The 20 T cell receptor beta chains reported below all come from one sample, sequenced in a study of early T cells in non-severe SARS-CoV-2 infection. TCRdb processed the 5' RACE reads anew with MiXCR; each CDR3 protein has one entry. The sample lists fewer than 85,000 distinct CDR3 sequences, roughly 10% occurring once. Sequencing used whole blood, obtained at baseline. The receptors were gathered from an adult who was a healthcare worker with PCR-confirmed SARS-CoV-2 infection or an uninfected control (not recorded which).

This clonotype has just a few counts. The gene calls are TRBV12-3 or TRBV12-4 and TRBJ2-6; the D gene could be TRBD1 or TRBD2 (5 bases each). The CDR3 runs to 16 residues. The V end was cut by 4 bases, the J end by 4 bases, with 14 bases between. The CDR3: CASSSSGTRGANVLTF. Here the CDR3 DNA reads TGTGCCAGCAGTTCGTCCGGGACGCGGGGGGCCAACGTCCTGACTTTC.

This CDR3 reads CASSSGGDEQFF. The CDR3 nucleotides read TGTGCCAGCAGTTCTGGGGGCGATGAGCAGTTCTTC. The chain uses TRBV6-2 or TRBV6-3 and TRBJ2-1, with a tentative D call TRBD1 (6 bases). The CDR3 has 12 amino acids. The germline V and J ends were trimmed by 4 bases and 8 bases, with 9 bases remaining between them. Germline CDR1 reads MNHEY; CDR2 reads SVGEGT.

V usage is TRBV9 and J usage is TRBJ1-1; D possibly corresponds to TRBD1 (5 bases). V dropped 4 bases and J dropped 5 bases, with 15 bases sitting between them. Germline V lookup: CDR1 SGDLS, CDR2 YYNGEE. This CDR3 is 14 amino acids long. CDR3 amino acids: CASSLPGEGTEAFF. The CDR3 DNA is TGTGCCAGCAGCCTGCCGGGAGAGGGGACTGAAGCTTTCTTT.

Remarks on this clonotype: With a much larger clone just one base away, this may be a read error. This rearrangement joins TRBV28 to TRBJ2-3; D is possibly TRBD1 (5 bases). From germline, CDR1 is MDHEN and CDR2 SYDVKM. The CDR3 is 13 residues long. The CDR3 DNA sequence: TGTGTCAGCTGCGAAGGGGGCACAGATACGCAGTATTTT. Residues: CVSCEGGTDTQYF.

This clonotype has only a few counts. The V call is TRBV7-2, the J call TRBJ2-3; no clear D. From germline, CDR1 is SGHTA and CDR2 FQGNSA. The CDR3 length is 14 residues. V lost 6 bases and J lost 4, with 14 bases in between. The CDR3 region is CASRLEVDSDTQYF. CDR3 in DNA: TGTGCCAGCAGACTCGAGGTAGACTCAGATACGCAGTATTTT.

CDR3 nucleotides: TGTGCCAGCAGCCAGACAGGGGGAGACGGCTACACCTTC. Protein product: CASSQTGGDGYTF. V and J are TRBV9 and TRBJ1-2, with 9 bases identical to TRBD1. The CDR3 has 13 amino acids. Trimming removed 4 bases from V and 8 bases from J; junction bases left unmatched: 6. Germline CDR1 SGDLS, CDR2 YYNGEE. The whole variable domain, remainder taken from reference TRBV9 and TRBJ1-2, is DSGVTQTPKHLITATGQRVTLRCSPRSGDLSVYWYQQSLDQGLQFLIQYYNGEERAKGNILERFSAQQFPDLHSELNLSSLELGDSALYFCASSQTGGDGYTFGSGTRLTVV.

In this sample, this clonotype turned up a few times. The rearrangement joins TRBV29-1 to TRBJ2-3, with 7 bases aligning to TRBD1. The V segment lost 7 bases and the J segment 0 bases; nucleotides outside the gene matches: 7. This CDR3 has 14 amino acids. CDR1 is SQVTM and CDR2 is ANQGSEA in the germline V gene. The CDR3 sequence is CSGTGQTSTDTQYF. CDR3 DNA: TGCAGCGGAACGGGACAGACTAGCACAGATACGCAGTATTTT.

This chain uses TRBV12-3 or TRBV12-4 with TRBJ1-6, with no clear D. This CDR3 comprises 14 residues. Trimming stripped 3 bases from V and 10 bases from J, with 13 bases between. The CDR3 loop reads CASSFQVFKSPLHF. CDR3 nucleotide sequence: TGTGCCAGCAGTTTCCAGGTTTTCAAATCACCCCTCCACTTT.

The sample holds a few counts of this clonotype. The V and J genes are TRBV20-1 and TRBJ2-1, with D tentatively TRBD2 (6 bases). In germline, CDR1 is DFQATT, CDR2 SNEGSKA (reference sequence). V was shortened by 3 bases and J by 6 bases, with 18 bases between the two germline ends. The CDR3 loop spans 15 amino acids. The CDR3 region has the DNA TGCAGTGCTAGGAGGATGGGACTGGACCGCAATGAGCAGTTCTTC. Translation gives CSARRMGLDRNEQFF.

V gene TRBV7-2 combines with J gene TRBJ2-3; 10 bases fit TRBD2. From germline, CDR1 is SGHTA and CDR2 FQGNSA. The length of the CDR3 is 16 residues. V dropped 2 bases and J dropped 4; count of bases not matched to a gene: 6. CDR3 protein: CASSLPGLAVADTQYF. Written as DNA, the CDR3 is TGTGCCAGCAGCTTACCCGGACTAGCGGTCGCAGATACGCAGTATTTT.

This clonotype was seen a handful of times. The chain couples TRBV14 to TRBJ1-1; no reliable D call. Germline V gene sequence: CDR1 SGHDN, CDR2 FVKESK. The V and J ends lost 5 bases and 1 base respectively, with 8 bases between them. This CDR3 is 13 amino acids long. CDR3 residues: CASSYDRNTEAFF. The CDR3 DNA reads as TGTGCCAGCAGCTATGATAGGAACACTGAAGCTTTCTTT.

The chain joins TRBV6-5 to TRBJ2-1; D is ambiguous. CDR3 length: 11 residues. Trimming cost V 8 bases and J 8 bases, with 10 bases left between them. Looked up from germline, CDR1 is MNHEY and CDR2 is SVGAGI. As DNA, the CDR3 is TGTGCCAGCGGCTATGGGGATGAGCAGTTCTTC. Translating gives CASGYGDEQFF.

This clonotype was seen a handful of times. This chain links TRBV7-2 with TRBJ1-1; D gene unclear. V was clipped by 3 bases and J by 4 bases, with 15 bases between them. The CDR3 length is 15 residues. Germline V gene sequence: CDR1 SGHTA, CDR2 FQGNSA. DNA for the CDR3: TGTGCCAGCAGCTTGTCGGGCGGAGGGCCCACTGAAGCTTTCTTT. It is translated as CASSLSGGGPTEAFF.

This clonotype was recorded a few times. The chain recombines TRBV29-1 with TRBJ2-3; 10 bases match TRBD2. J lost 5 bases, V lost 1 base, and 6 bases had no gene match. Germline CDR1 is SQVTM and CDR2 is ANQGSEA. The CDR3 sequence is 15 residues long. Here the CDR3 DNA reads TGCAGCGTTGAAGTACTAGCGGGGCTACGAGATACGCAGTATTTT. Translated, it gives CSVEVLAGLRDTQYF.

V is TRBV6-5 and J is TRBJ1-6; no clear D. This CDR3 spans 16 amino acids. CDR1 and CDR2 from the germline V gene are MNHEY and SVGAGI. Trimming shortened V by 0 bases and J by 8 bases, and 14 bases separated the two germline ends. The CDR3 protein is CASSYSRARKDSPLHF. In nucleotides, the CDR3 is TGTGCCAGCAGTTACTCCCGGGCCAGAAAGGATTCACCCCTCCACTTT.

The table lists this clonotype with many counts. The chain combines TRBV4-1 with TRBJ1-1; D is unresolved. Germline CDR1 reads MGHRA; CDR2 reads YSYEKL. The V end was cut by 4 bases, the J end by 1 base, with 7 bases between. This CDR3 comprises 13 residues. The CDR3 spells CASSLTWNTEAFF. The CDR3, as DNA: TGCGCCAGCAGCCTAACGTGGAACACTGAAGCTTTCTTT.

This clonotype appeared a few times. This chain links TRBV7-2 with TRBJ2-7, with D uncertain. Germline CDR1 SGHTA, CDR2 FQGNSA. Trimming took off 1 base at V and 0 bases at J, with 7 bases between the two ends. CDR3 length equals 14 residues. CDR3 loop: CASSLGVNSYEQYF. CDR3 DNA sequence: TGTGCCAGCAGCTTAGGAGTTAACTCCTACGAGCAGTACTTC.

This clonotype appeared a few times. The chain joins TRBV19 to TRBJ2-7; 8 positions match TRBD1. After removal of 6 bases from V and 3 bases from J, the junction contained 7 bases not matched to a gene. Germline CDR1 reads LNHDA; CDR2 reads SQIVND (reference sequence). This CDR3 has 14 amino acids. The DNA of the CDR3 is TGTGCCAGTAGACCGGCGGACAGGGACTACGAGCAGTACTTC. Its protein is CASRPADRDYEQYF.

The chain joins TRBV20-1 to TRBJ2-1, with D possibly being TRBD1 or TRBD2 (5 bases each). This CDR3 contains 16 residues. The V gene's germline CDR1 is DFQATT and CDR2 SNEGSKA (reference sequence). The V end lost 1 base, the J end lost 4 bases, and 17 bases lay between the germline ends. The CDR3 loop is CSARAKGPHNYNEQFF. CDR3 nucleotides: TGCAGTGCTAGAGCGAAGGGACCCCACAATTACAATGAGCAGTTCTTC.

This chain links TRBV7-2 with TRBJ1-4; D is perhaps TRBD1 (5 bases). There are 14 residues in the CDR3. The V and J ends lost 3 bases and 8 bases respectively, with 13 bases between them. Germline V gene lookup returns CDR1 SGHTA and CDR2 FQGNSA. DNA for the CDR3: TGTGCCAGCAGCTTGGGGCCAGGACGAGAAAAACTGTTTTTT. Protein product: CASSLGPGREKLFF.